The entry that follows covers one T cell receptor beta chain sequence. No antigen is known for it. The data originate from a study of cytomegalovirus exposure and HLA in healthy donors. V lost 1 base to trimming and J lost 4 bases, with 13 bases between them. The CDR3 totals 14 residues. Per the germline V gene, CDR1 is GTSNPN and CDR2 is SVGIG (reference sequence). 60 Vbeta and 13 Jbeta primers were used in PCR. TCRdb's copy holds only in-frame clones and misses some; the assay was immunoSEQ multiplex PCR. The table has under 200,000 clones, roughly 79% seen once. Study conclusions and caveats: Certain indistinguishable V segments, among them TRBV6-2 and TRBV6-3, were excluded.

The receptor was isolated from a man under 40 in good health and CMV-seronegative. Specimen: PBMCs. The chain has TRBV30 and TRBJ1-2, with TRBD1 as a possible D gene (5 bases). The CDR3 region has the DNA TGTGCCTGGAGTGCGACAGTTTACTCCTATGGCTACACCTTC. This translates into CAWSATVYSYGYTF.